The 8 T cell receptor beta chains listed next were all sequenced from one sample in a study of T cells in Graves' hyperthyroidism and ophthalmopathy (dated by TCRdb to the late 2010s). Library creation used multiplex PCR. The sample was run on an Illumina HiSeq 2000. TCR beta CDR3 regions were amplified from RNA transcripts. The first round of RT-PCR for the TCR CDR3 was performed with the HTBI primer set and the Qiagen OneStep RT-PCR kit. The public reads were run again by TCRdb, first through fastp at Q25 and then through MiXCR, and only productive beta chains were kept. For every CDR3 protein sequence, its rows merge into one entry that carries the most common genes and DNA. The sample table contains about 210,000 distinct CDR3 sequences; only one count was recorded for more than 15% of them. Of the sample, roughly 50% falls within the top ten clones. Sequences were obtained from blood. The receptors derive from a man aged 45-60 years with Graves' hyperthyroidism.

This clonotype was seen repeatedly, ten times or more. V gene TRBV2 combines with J gene TRBJ2-1, with 9 bases fitting TRBD2. This CDR3 spans 13 amino acids. Germline V gene data show CDR1 as SNHLY and CDR2 as FYNNEI. V lost 7 bases and J lost 9; bases outside the gene matches: 7. This CDR3 is CASIFYSGSEQFF. For the CDR3, the DNA is TGTGCCAGCATCTTTTATAGCGGGAGTGAGCAGTTCTTC.

This clonotype was picked up many times. This sequence joins TRBV28 and TRBJ2-7; D not resolved. CDR1 and CDR2 (germline): MDHEN, SYDVKM. The CDR3 sequence is 14 residues long. V lost 2 bases and J lost 6, with 14 bases in between. The CDR3 spells CASSLPLGSREQYF. As DNA, the CDR3 is TGTGCCAGCAGTTTACCCTTAGGGTCTCGCGAGCAGTACTTC.

There are a few counts of this clonotype. The chain links TRBV10-2 to TRBJ1-6; TRBD1 agrees at 7 bases. This CDR3 spans 14 amino acids. CDR1 and CDR2 (germline): WSHSY, SAAADI. The J segment lost 7 bases and the V segment lost 4 bases, leaving 4 bases of the junction unmatched. CDR3 region: CASSGQGVNSPLHF. The CDR3 bases are TGCGCCAGCAGTGGGCAGGGGGTGAATTCACCCCTCCACTTT.

This clonotype turned up a few times. This rearrangement joins TRBV29-1 to TRBJ2-5; TRBD1 is a possible D gene (5 bases). CDR3 length: 14 residues. V was cut by 6 bases and J by 3 bases, with 17 bases left in between. Germline V lookup: CDR1 SQVTM, CDR2 ANQGSEA. This chain's CDR3 is CSVGRAGIKETQYF. The CDR3 DNA reads TGCAGCGTAGGTAGAGCAGGGATCAAAGAGACCCAGTACTTC.

This clonotype was detected many times. The V gene is TRBV5-1, the J gene TRBJ1-2; 7 bases line up with TRBD1. After removal of 0 bases from V and 0 bases from J, the junction contained 2 bases not matched to a gene. This CDR3 contains 15 residues. CDR1 SGHRS and CDR2 YFSETQ come from the germline V gene. The CDR3 loop reads CASSLGGTANYGYTF. CDR3 bases: TGCGCCAGCAGCTTGGGAGGGACAGCTAACTATGGCTACACCTTC.

There are a few counts of this clonotype. The chain joins TRBV5-4 to TRBJ2-4, with D perhaps assigned TRBD1 or TRBD2 (7 bases each). CDR1 and CDR2 from the germline V gene are SGHNT and YYREEE (reference sequence). The V and J ends lost 3 bases and 5 bases respectively, with 21 bases between them. This CDR3 has 17 amino acids. This CDR3 is CASSWTRGTGVENIQYF. As DNA, the CDR3 is TGTGCCAGCAGCTGGACTAGAGGCACAGGGGTCGAAAACATTCAGTACTTC.

This clonotype was counted many times. This chain's CDR3 is CASSLRLASGGATDTQYF. In DNA, the CDR3 is TGTGCCAGCAGTTTAAGGTTGGCTAGCGGGGGGGCGACAGATACGCAGTATTTT. The J gene is TRBJ2-3, the V gene TRBV28; the match to TRBD2 covers 12 bases. Trimming removed 2 bases from V and 3 bases from J; junction bases left unmatched: 9. The germline CDR1 and CDR2 sequences are MDHEN and SYDVKM. The CDR3 sequence is 18 residues long.

This chain joins TRBV4-2 and TRBJ2-7; maybe TRBD2 (5 bases). V lost 4 bases and J lost 6, with 25 bases in between. This CDR3 contains 17 residues. The germline V gene encodes CDR1 LGHNA and CDR2 YNFKEQ. The CDR3 DNA follows: TGTGCCAGCAGCCCGGGGATCTTCTCGAGACTTCCGAGCGAGCAGTACTTC. Translating gives CASSPGIFSRLPSEQYF.